One and the same sample provided the 14 T cell receptor beta chains below, sequenced in a study of identical twins. TCRdb called the 5' RACE reads again in MiXCR, with one record for every CDR3 protein. The data hold about 700,000 distinct CDR3 sequences, with 8.6% observed a single time. This sample was also put to use in a study of yellow fever vaccine responses in identical twins.

Sequences were obtained from PBMCs. The receptors were sampled from a woman aged 18-29 years in good health.

This clonotype was found many times. The rearrangement joins TRBV29-1 to TRBJ2-1, with TRBD2 matching over 7 bases. Unmatched junction bases numbered 7, after V lost 3 bases and J lost 5 bases. CDR1 is SQVTM and CDR2 is ANQGSEA in the germline V gene. The CDR3 consists of 14 residues. CDR3 amino acids: CSVDRAAGDNEQFF. The CDR3 DNA reads TGCAGCGTTGATCGGGCCGCGGGAGACAATGAGCAGTTCTTC.

This rearrangement joins TRBV7-9 to TRBJ2-7; D remains ambiguous. Germline CDR1 reads SEHNR; CDR2 reads FQNEAQ (reference sequence). Trimming took off 2 bases at V and 5 bases at J, with 7 bases between the two ends. This CDR3 spans 12 amino acids. CDR3 protein: CASSLFADEQYF. The CDR3 DNA reads TGTGCCAGCAGCTTATTCGCTGACGAGCAGTACTTC.

In its sample, this clonotype was seen many times. The chain couples TRBV9 to TRBJ1-2, with TRBD1 matching 7 bases. Germline CDR1 is SGDLS and CDR2 is YYNGEE. The V segment lost 4 bases and the J segment 6 bases; nucleotides outside the gene matches: 9. The CDR3 has 14 amino acids. CDR3 sequence: CASSPRTGPNGYTF. The CDR3 DNA reads TGTGCCAGCAGCCCTCGGACAGGACCGAATGGCTACACCTTC.

The chain joins TRBV5-6 to TRBJ2-3, with D possibly being TRBD2 (5 bases). This CDR3 spans 14 amino acids. Germline-derived CDR1 and CDR2 are SGHDT and YYEEEE. Trimming pared 2 bases from V and 4 bases from J, leaving 11 bases between. The CDR3 DNA follows: TGTGCCAGCAGCTTCTTTTCCGGGGCAGATACGCAGTATTTT. Its translation is CASSFFSGADTQYF.

In its sample, this clonotype was seen a few times. The rearrangement joins TRBV2 to TRBJ2-6, with unresolved D. Germline V gene sequence: CDR1 SNHLY, CDR2 FYNNEI. The CDR3 sequence is 14 residues long. V lost 9 bases, J lost 4 bases, and 13 bases lay in between. This CDR3 is CASRVGSGANVLTF. The DNA for the CDR3 is TGTGCCAGTCGGGTTGGTTCAGGGGCCAACGTCCTGACTTTC. Using reference TRBV2 and TRBJ2-6 for the parts outside the CDR3, the full variable domain is EPEVTQTPSHQVTQMGQEVILRCVPISNHLYFYWYRQILGQKVEFLVSFYNNEISEKSEIFDDQFSVERPDGSNFTLKIRSTKLEDSAMYFCASRVGSGANVLTFGAGSRLTVL.

The J gene is TRBJ2-1, the V gene TRBV20-1; D not certain. This CDR3 spans 12 amino acids. The germline CDR1 and CDR2 sequences are DFQATT and SNEGSKA (reference sequence). Between the trimmed V and J ends, which lost 3 bases and 5 bases, there was a span of 8 bases. The CDR3 coding sequence is TGCAGTGCTAGCCGACTTCACAATGAGCAGTTCTTC. Amino acid sequence: CSASRLHNEQFF.

This chain uses TRBV11-2 with TRBJ2-3; 10 bases fit TRBD2. V was pared by 1 base and J by 2 bases, with 12 bases of the junction left unmatched. The germline gives CDR1 SGHAT, CDR2 FQNNGV. CDR3 size: 19 residues. CDR3 loop: CASSLVALAGALFTDTQYF. In nucleotides, the CDR3 is TGTGCCAGCAGCTTAGTGGCTCTAGCGGGGGCCCTCTTCACAGATACGCAGTATTTT.

This clonotype was counted only a few times. The CDR3 DNA reads TGTGCCATGGCGGGACTAGCGGGAGATGAGCAGTTCTTC. Protein: CAMAGLAGDEQFF. The chain uses TRBV10-3 and TRBJ2-1; 14 bases align to TRBD2. The junction had 3 bases not matched to a gene; V was cut back by 9 bases and J by 8 bases. CDR3 size: 13 residues. CDR1 is ENHRY, CDR2 SYGVKD, per germline.

This clonotype has a handful of counts. The V call is TRBV7-2, the J call TRBJ2-6, with TRBD1 identical over 9 bases. The junction had 5 bases not matched to a gene; V was cut back by 6 bases and J by 2 bases. In germline, CDR1 is SGHTA, CDR2 FQGNSA. The CDR3 loop spans 16 amino acids. The CDR3 reads CASRPRTGAGANVLTF. In nucleotides, the CDR3 is TGTGCCAGCAGACCTAGGACAGGGGCTGGGGCCAACGTCCTGACTTTC.

This clonotype has more than one count but fewer than ten. The V call is TRBV11-2, the J call TRBJ2-5; TRBD2 matches at 10 bases. There are 18 residues in the CDR3. The V gene's germline CDR1 is SGHAT and CDR2 FQNNGV. The V gene end was trimmed by 2 bases and the J gene end by 2 bases; junction bases not matched to a gene: 11. For the CDR3, the DNA is TGTGCCAGCAGCTTATCCGGACTAGCGGCAGGAGGACAAGAGACCCAGTACTTC. This encodes CASSLSGLAAGGQETQYF.

The V gene is TRBV13, the J gene TRBJ2-3; no clear D. CDR1 and CDR2 (germline): PRHDT, FYEKMQ (reference sequence). This CDR3 is 13 amino acids long. The V end lost 7 bases, the J end lost 2 bases, and 10 bases lay between the germline ends. The CDR3 here is CASTLHLTDTQYF. The CDR3 DNA sequence: TGTGCCAGCACCCTACACCTCACAGATACGCAGTATTTT.

The CDR3 coding sequence is TGCAGTGCTAGGGGCGGGAGGGCCTCGGGCACCGGGGAGCTGTTTTTT. The encoded protein is CSARGGRASGTGELFF. The chain is built from TRBV20-1 and TRBJ2-2; 9 nucleotides agree with TRBD2. After removal of 3 bases from V and 4 bases from J, the junction contained 9 bases not matched to a gene. The CDR3 runs to 16 residues. Germline loops: CDR1 DFQATT, CDR2 SNEGSKA (reference sequence).

The genes are TRBV20-1 and TRBJ2-3; unclear D gene. Germline V gene sequence: CDR1 DFQATT, CDR2 SNEGSKA (reference sequence). The CDR3 has 15 amino acids. Trimming left V 0 bases short and J 0 bases short, with 10 bases between. Here the CDR3 reads CSARDFRGSTDTQYF. The CDR3 region has the DNA TGCAGTGCTAGAGATTTTCGAGGAAGCACAGATACGCAGTATTTT.

This clonotype was recorded a few times. The chain combines TRBV4-3 with TRBJ2-2; D unclear. V was cut by 2 bases and J by 4 bases, with 11 bases left in between. Germline CDR1 LGHNA, CDR2 YSLEER. CDR3 size: 15 residues. CDR3: CASSQQVPSTGELFF. For the CDR3, the DNA is TGCGCCAGCAGCCAACAGGTTCCAAGCACCGGGGAGCTGTTTTTT.